Shown below are 22 T cell receptor beta chains from a single sample sequenced in a study of blood T cell repertoires in COVID-19. Method: immunoSEQ multiplex PCR; TCRdb's copy keeps in-frame clones and lacks some. The sample holds 350,000 to 400,000 clones, roughly 90% seen once. Sequencing was performed on peripheral blood. The receptors originated from a woman aged 25 to 45 with COVID-19, enrolled during active disease.

The CDR3 DNA is TGTGCCAGCAGCGCGGACTACTCCTACGAGCAGTACTTC. It codes for CASSADYSYEQYF. The chain joins TRBV9 to TRBJ2-7; D perhaps matches TRBD2 (6 bases). CDR1 and CDR2 from the germline V gene are SGDLS and YYNGEE. The CDR3 totals 13 residues. Trimming took off 3 bases at V and 0 bases at J, with 7 bases between the two ends.

This chain uses TRBV7-2 with TRBJ1-3; D is possibly TRBD1 (5 bases). CDR3 size: 16 residues. Germline CDR1 reads SGHTA; CDR2 reads FQGNSA. Trimming cost V 0 bases and J 6 bases, with 15 bases left between them. The CDR3 sequence: CASSLAGEAPLNTIYF. The CDR3 DNA sequence: TGTGCCAGCAGCTTAGCGGGGGAGGCCCCTTTAAACACCATATATTTT.

CDR3 coding DNA: TGTGCCAGCAGCGACTACGCCGGAACCAGCAATCAGCCCCAGCATTTT. It yields the protein CASSDYAGTSNQPQHF. The J gene is TRBJ1-5, the V gene TRBV11-2, with D uncertain. V was cut by 5 bases and J by 1 base, with 15 bases left in between. The CDR3 is made up of 16 amino acids. CDR1 is SGHAT, CDR2 FQNNGV, per germline.

This clone was seen once. This rearrangement joins TRBV19 to TRBJ2-2; no reliable D call. V lost 1 base to trimming and J lost 8 bases, with 5 bases between them. This CDR3 is built from 12 residues. The germline CDR1 and CDR2 sequences are LNHDA and SQIVND (reference sequence). The CDR3, as DNA: TGTGCCAGTAGTATAGTGTCGGGGGAGCTGTTTTTT. Its translation is CASSIVSGELFF.

The rearrangement joins TRBV7-8 to TRBJ2-3; 9 bases align to TRBD2. Germline V CDR1 and CDR2: SGHVS, FQNEAQ. V shed 5 bases, J shed 1 base, and the junction held 7 bases outside the gene matches. The CDR3 runs 16 residues. Here the CDR3 DNA reads TGTGCCAGCAGCCCCCGAGCTAGCGGGGGCACAGATACGCAGTATTTT. Its translation: CASSPRASGGTDTQYF.

The V and J genes are TRBV4-3 and TRBJ1-2; D perhaps matches TRBD1 (6 bases). Germline V gene data show CDR1 as LGHNA and CDR2 as YSLEER. V was pared by 4 bases and J by 4 bases, with 13 bases between. The CDR3 is made up of 14 amino acids. CDR3 coding DNA: TGCGCCAGCAGCCGGGACACGGTGGGCTATGGCTACACCTTC. The encoded protein is CASSRDTVGYGYTF.

The chain links TRBV9 to TRBJ2-3, with a weak D call TRBD2 (5 bases). The CDR3 length is 16 residues. Trimming stripped 2 bases from V and 0 bases from J, with 13 bases between. Looked up from germline, CDR1 is SGDLS and CDR2 is YYNGEE. As DNA, the CDR3 is TGTGCCAGCAGCGTTAACTTTCGGGGAAGCACAGATACGCAGTATTTT. Translation: CASSVNFRGSTDTQYF.

On this clone itself: Sequence at one end of the junction differs from germline and may be a read error. The chain joins TRBV2 to TRBJ1-6; maybe TRBD1 (6 bases). CDR3 length: 17 residues. Germline V lookup: CDR1 SNHLY, CDR2 FYNNEI. The CDR3 DNA reads as TGTGCCAGCAGGGAAGCTAGGGACACCTCGGGAAATTCACCCCTCCACTTT. This sequence encodes CASREARDTSGNSPLHF.

The chain couples TRBV11-3 to TRBJ2-1, with D perhaps TRBD1 (6 bases). The CDR3 contains 17 residues. With 0 bases removed from V and 4 bases from J, the gap between germline ends came to 16 bases. Germline V gives CDR1 SGHNT, CDR2 YENEEA. CDR3 nucleotide sequence: TGTGCCAGCAGCTTAGATGCGTTACAGGGCCTTTACAATGAGCAGTTCTTC. It specifies CASSLDALQGLYNEQFF. Full variable domain (remainder filled in from reference TRBV11-3 and TRBJ2-1): EAGVVQSPRYKIIEKKQPVAFWCNPISGHNTLYWYLQNLGQGPELLIRYENEEAVDDSQLPKDRFSAERLKGVDSTLKIQPAELGDSAVYLCASSLDALQGLYNEQFFGPGTRLTVL.

This chain connects TRBV10-3 to TRBJ2-1; 10 bases agree with TRBD2. V was clipped by 6 bases and J by 6 bases; unmatched bases: 17. This CDR3 region has 18 residues. CDR1 and CDR2 (germline): ENHRY, SYGVKD. This CDR3 reads CAISEVVAGGPPGNEQFF. DNA of the CDR3: TGTGCCATCAGCGAGGTAGTAGCGGGAGGACCCCCCGGCAATGAGCAGTTCTTC.

The chain links TRBV5-5 to TRBJ2-7, with 8 bases fitting TRBD2. Unmatched junction bases numbered 5, after V lost 0 bases and J lost 3 bases. This CDR3 is built from 15 residues. Germline V gene sequence: CDR1 SGHKS, CDR2 YYEKEE (reference sequence). The CDR3 reads CASSLVVSGVYEQYV. The DNA of the CDR3 is TGTGCCAGCAGCTTGGTTGTTAGCGGGGTCTACGAGCAGTACGTC.

The V and J genes are TRBV19 and TRBJ1-2; D remains unclear. The V end lost 0 bases, the J end lost 4 bases, and 6 bases lay between the germline ends. Germline CDR1 LNHDA, CDR2 SQIVND (reference sequence). This CDR3 is built from 13 residues. For the CDR3, the DNA is TGTGCCAGTAGTATAGATGGCTCCTATGGCTACACCTTC. It is translated as CASSIDGSYGYTF.

This chain uses TRBV7-2 with TRBJ2-1; 8 nucleotides line up with TRBD2. CDR3 size: 14 residues. Trimming cost V 8 bases and J 0 bases; bases outside gene matches: 3. Germline V CDR1 and CDR2: SGHTA, FQGNSA. CDR3 residues: CASEGTSSYNEQFF. The CDR3 bases are TGTGCCAGCGAAGGGACTAGCTCCTACAATGAGCAGTTCTTC.

This clone was recorded only once. This chain links TRBV5-6 with TRBJ2-2; 9 nucleotides agree with TRBD1. The CDR3 contains 15 residues. V shed 5 bases and J 6 bases; nucleotides not matched to a gene: 8. Germline values: CDR1 SGHDT, CDR2 YYEEEE. The CDR3 loop is CASSPGTGSAGELFF. The DNA for the CDR3 is TGTGCCAGCAGTCCCGGGACAGGGTCGGCCGGGGAGCTGTTTTTT. Based on the CDR3 plus reference TRBV5-6 and TRBJ2-2, the full variable domain is DAGVTQSPTHLIKTRGQQVTLRCSPKSGHDTVSWYQQALGQGPQFIFQYYEEEERQRGNFPDRFSGHQFPNYSSELNVNALLLGDSALYLCASSPGTGSAGELFFGEGSRLTVL.

The chain employs TRBV7-9 and TRBJ2-7, with a possible D match to TRBD2 (6 bases). The CDR3 is made up of 14 amino acids. CDR1 is SEHNR, CDR2 FQNEAQ, per germline (reference sequence). V gave up 5 bases and J gave up 2 bases, with 13 bases separating them. The CDR3 spells CASSPGDAAYEQYV. The CDR3 DNA follows: TGTGCCAGCAGCCCGGGGGACGCGGCCTACGAGCAGTACGTC.

The gene calls are TRBV7-9 and TRBJ1-3, with unresolved D. The V and J ends lost 5 bases and 0 bases respectively, with 8 bases between them. CDR1 is SEHNR, CDR2 FQNEAQ, per germline (reference sequence). The CDR3 length is 14 residues. The CDR3 nucleotides read TGTGCCAGCAGCCACACTAGCTCTGGAAACACCATATATTTT. Its protein is CASSHTSSGNTIYF.

CDR3 coding DNA: TGTGCCAGCAACCGACTAGCGGGGGGGCCGGGAGATACGCAGTATTTT. Amino acids: CASNRLAGGPGDTQYF. V gene TRBV27 combines with J gene TRBJ2-3, with TRBD2 matching over 14 bases. The junction had 8 bases not matched to a gene; V was cut back by 7 bases and J by 5 bases. The CDR3 extends over 16 amino acids. The germline V gene encodes CDR1 MNHEY and CDR2 SMNVEV (reference sequence).

The chain recombines TRBV2 with TRBJ1-3, with D uncertain. Germline V gene sequence: CDR1 SNHLY, CDR2 FYNNEI. This CDR3 region has 11 residues. Trimming cost V 8 bases and J 5 bases, with 7 bases left between them. The CDR3 DNA reads TGTGCCAGCCCAGGTCGAAACACCATATATTTT. Translation: CASPGRNTIYF.

This sequence joins TRBV7-9 and TRBJ2-4; the match to TRBD1 covers 9 bases. Germline V gene lookup returns CDR1 SEHNR and CDR2 FQNEAQ (reference sequence). With V trimmed by 5 bases and J by 2 bases, 7 bases remained unmatched. CDR3 size: 16 residues. Written as DNA, the CDR3 is TGTGCCAGCAGCCCCCGACAGGGGGGGCCCAAAAACATTCAGTACTTC. Encoded protein: CASSPRQGGPKNIQYF.

This chain uses TRBV5-1 with TRBJ2-7; 7 nucleotides match TRBD2. Unmatched junction bases numbered 17, after V lost 6 bases and J lost 2 bases. Germline V gene sequence: CDR1 SGHRS, CDR2 YFSETQ. The CDR3 is made up of 17 amino acids. The CDR3 is CASTYGLASGPPYEQYF. The CDR3 DNA follows: TGCGCCAGCACCTATGGCCTGGCTAGCGGACCTCCCTACGAGCAGTACTTC. Full variable domain (remainder filled in from reference TRBV5-1 and TRBJ2-7): KAGVTQTPRYLIKTRGQQVTLSCSPISGHRSVSWYQQTPGQGLQFLFEYFSETQRNKGNFPGRFSGRQFSNSRSEMNVSTLELGDSALYLCASTYGLASGPPYEQYFGPGTRLTVT.

The V call is TRBV4-1, the J call TRBJ1-1; D gene uncertain. The CDR3 runs to 14 residues. V lost 2 bases and J lost 1, with 8 bases in between. Germline V gene sequence: CDR1 MGHRA, CDR2 YSYEKL. CDR3 sequence reads: CASSQYTRNTEAFF. In DNA, the CDR3 is TGCGCCAGCAGCCAATATACGAGGAACACTGAAGCTTTCTTT.

The table lists this clone with a count of one. The chain recombines TRBV11-3 with TRBJ2-2; TRBD2 matches at 11 bases. Losses at the gene ends were 0 bases for V and 1 base for J; bases not matched to a gene: 1. Germline loops: CDR1 SGHNT, CDR2 YENEEA. CDR3 size: 17 residues. The CDR3: CASSLDGLAGNTGELFF. CDR3 coding DNA: TGTGCCAGCAGCTTAGACGGACTAGCGGGGAACACCGGGGAGCTGTTTTTT.